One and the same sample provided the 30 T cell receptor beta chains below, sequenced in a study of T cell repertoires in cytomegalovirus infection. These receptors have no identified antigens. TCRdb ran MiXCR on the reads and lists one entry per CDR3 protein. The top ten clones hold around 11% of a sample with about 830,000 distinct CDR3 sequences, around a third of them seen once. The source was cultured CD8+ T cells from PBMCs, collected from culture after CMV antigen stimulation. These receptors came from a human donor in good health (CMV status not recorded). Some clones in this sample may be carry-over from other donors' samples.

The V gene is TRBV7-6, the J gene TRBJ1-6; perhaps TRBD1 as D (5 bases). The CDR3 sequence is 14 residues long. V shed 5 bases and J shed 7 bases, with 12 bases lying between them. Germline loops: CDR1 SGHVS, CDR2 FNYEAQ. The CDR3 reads CASSPERGNSPLHF. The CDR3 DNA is TGTGCCAGCAGCCCTGAGAGGGGAAATTCACCCCTCCACTTT. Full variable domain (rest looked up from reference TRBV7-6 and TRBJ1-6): GAGVSQSPRYKVTKRGQDVALRCDPISGHVSLYWYRQALGQGPEFLTYFNYEAQQDKSGLPNDRFSAERPEGSISTLTIQRTEQRDSAMYRCASSPERGNSPLHFGNGTRLTVT.

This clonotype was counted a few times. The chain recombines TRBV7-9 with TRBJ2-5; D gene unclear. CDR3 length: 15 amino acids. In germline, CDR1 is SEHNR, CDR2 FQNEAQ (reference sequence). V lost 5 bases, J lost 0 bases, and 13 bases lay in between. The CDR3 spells CASSATLQNQETQYF. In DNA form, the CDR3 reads TGTGCCAGCAGCGCCACCCTTCAGAACCAAGAGACCCAGTACTTC.

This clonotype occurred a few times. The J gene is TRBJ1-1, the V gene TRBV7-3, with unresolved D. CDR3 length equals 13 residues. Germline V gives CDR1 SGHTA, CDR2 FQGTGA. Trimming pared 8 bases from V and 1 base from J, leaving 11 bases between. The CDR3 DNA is TGTGCCAGCGCATTGGGCAGGAACACTGAAGCTTTCTTT. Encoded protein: CASALGRNTEAFF.

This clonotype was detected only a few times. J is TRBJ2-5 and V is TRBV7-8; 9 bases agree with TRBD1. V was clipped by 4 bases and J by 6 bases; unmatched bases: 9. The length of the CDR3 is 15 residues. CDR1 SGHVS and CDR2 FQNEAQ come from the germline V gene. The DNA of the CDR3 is TGTGCCAGCAGCTGGAGGTGGGACAGGGAGAAGACCCAGTACTTC. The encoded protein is CASSWRWDREKTQYF.

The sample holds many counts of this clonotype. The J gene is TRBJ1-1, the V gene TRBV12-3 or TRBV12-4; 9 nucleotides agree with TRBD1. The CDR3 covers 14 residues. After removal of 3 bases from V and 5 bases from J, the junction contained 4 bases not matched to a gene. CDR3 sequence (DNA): TGTGCCAGCAGTTTTTACAGGGGGCCTACTGAAGCTTTCTTT. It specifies CASSFYRGPTEAFF.

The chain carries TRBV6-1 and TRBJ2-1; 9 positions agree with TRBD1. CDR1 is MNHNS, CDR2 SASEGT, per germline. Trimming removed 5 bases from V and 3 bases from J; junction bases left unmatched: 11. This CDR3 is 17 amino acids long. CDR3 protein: CASSKRPGQGFYNEQFF. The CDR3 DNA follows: TGTGCCAGCAGTAAACGCCCGGGACAGGGATTCTACAATGAGCAGTTCTTC.

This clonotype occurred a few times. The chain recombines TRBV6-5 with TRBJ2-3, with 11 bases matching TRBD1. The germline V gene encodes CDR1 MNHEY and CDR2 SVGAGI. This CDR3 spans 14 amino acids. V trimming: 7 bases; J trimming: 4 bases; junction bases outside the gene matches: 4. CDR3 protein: CASNRGQGADTQYF. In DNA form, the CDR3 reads TGTGCCAGCAACCGGGGACAGGGGGCAGATACGCAGTATTTT.

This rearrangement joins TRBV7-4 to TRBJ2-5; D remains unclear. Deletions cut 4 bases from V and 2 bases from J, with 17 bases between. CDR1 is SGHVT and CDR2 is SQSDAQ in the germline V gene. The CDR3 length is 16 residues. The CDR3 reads CASSSSGPPGQETQYF. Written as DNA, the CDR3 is TGTGCCAGCAGCTCCTCGGGCCCCCCGGGTCAAGAGACCCAGTACTTC. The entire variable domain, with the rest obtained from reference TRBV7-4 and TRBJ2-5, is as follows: GAGVSQSPRYKVAKRGRDVALRCDSISGHVTLYWYRQTLGQGSEVLTYSQSDAQRDKSGRPSGRFSAERPERSVSTLKIQRTEQGDSAVYLCASSSSGPPGQETQYFGPGTRLLVL.

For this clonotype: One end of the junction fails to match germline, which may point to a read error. CDR3 region: CTSSLQGSGLYNEQFF. For the CDR3, the DNA is TGTACCAGCAGCCTACAGGGGAGCGGGTTGTACAATGAGCAGTTCTTC. The gene calls are TRBV7-3 and TRBJ2-1, with D tentatively TRBD1 (7 bases). Germline lookup yields CDR1 SGHTA and CDR2 FQGTGA. CDR3 length: 16 amino acids.

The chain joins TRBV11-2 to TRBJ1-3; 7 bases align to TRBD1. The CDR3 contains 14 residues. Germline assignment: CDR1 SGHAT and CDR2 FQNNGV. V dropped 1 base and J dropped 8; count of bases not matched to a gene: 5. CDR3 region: CASSLGGTADTIYF. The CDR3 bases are TGTGCCAGCAGCTTAGGAGGGACAGCCGACACCATATATTTT. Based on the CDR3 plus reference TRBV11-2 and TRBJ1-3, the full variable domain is EAGVAQSPRYKIIEKRQSVAFWCNPISGHATLYWYQQILGQGPKLLIQFQNNGVVDDSQLPKDRFSAERLKGVDSTLKIQPAKLEDSAVYLCASSLGGTADTIYFGEGSWLTVV.

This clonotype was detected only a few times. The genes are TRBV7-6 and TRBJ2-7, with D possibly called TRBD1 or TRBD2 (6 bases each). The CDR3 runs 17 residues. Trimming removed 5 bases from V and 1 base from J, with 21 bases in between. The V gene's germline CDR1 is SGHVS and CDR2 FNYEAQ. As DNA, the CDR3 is TGTGCCAGCAGCCCAACGACAGGAGGGTGGTTGTCCTACGAGCAGTACGTC. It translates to CASSPTTGGWLSYEQYV.

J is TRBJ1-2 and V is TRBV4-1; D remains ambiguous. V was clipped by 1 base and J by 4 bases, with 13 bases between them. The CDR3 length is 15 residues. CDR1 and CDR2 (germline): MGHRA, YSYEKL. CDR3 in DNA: TGCGCCAGCAGCCAAGGGCCAGAGGCGATCTATGGCTACACCTTC. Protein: CASSQGPEAIYGYTF.

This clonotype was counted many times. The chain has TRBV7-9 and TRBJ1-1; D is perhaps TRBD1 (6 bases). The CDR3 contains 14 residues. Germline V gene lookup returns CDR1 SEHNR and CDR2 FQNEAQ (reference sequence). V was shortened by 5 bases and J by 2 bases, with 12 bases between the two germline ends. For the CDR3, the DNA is TGTGCCAGCAGCCTTCGGACAGCCAACACTGAAGCTTTCTTT. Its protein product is CASSLRTANTEAFF.

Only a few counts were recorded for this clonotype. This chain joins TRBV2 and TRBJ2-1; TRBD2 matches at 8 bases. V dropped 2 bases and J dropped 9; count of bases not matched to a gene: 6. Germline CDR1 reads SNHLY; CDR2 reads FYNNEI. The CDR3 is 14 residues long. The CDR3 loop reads CASSERLAGGEQFF. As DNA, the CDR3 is TGTGCCAGCAGTGAAAGGCTAGCGGGTGGTGAGCAGTTCTTC.

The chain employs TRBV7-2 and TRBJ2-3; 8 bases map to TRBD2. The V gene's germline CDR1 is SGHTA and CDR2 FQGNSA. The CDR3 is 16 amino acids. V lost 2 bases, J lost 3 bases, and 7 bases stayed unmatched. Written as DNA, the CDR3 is TGTGCCAGCAGCTTACCTCCCGGACTAGCTACAGATACGCAGTATTTT. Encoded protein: CASSLPPGLATDTQYF.

Here the CDR3 reads CASSYSTTSGETQYF. The CDR3 DNA sequence: TGTGCCAGCAGTTACTCGACGACTAGCGGGGAGACCCAGTACTTC. V usage is TRBV6-5 and J usage is TRBJ2-5, with 10 bases fitting TRBD2. Losses at the gene ends were 0 bases for V and 5 bases for J; bases not matched to a gene: 3. The CDR3 contains 15 residues. CDR1 and CDR2 from the germline V gene are MNHEY and SVGAGI.

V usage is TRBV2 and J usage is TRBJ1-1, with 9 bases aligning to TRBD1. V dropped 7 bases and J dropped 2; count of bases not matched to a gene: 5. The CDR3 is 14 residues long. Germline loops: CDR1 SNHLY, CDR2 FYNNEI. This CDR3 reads CASKEGQGNTEAFF. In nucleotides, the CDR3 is TGTGCCAGCAAAGAGGGACAGGGAAACACTGAAGCTTTCTTT.

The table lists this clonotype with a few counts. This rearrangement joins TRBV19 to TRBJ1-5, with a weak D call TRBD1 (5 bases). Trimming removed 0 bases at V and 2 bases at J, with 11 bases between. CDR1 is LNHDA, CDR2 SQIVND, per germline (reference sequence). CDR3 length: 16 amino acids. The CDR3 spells CASSIDGAVGNQPQHF. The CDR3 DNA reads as TGTGCCAGTAGTATAGATGGGGCAGTGGGCAATCAGCCCCAGCATTTT.

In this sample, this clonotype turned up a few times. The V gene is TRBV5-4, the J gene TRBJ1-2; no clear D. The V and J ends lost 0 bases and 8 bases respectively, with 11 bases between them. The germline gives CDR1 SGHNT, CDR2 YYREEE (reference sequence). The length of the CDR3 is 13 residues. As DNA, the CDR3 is TGTGCCAGCAGCTTGGTGACATACGGCGGCTACACCTTC. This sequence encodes CASSLVTYGGYTF.

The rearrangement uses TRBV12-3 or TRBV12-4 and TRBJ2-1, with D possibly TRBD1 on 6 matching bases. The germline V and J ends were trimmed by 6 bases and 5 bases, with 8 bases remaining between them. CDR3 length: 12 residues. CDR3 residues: CASRQGNNEQFF. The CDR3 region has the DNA TGTGCCAGCAGGCAGGGGAACAATGAGCAGTTCTTC.

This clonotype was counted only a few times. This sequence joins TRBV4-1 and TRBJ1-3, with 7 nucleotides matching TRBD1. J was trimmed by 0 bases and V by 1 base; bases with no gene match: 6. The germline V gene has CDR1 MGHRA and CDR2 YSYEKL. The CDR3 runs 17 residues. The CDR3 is CASSQGVDRYSGNTIYF. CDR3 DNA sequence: TGCGCCAGCAGCCAAGGGGTGGACAGGTACTCTGGAAACACCATATATTTT.

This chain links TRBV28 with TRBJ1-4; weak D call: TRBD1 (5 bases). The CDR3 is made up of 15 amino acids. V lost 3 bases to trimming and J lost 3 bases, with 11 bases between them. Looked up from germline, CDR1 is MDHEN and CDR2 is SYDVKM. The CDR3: CASSFSDSANEKLFF. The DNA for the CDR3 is TGTGCCAGCAGTTTCTCCGACAGCGCTAATGAAAAACTGTTTTTT. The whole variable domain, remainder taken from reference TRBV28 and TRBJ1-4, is DVKVTQSSRYLVKRTGEKVFLECVQDMDHENMFWYRQDPGLGLRLIYFSYDVKMKEKGDIPEGYSVSREKKERFSLILESASTNQTSMYLCASSFSDSANEKLFFGSGTQLSVL.

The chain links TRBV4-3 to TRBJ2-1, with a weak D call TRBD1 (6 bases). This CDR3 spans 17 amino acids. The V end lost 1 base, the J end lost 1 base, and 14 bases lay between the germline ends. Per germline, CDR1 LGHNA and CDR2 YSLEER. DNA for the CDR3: TGCGCCAGCAGCCAAGTATGGCAGGGGCTGTCCTACAATGAGCAGTTCTTC. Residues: CASSQVWQGLSYNEQFF.

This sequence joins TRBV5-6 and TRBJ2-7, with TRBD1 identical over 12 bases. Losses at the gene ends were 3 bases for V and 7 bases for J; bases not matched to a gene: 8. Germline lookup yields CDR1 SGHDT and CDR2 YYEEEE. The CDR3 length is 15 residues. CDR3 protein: CASSWGTGGRGEQYF. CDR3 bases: TGTGCCAGCAGCTGGGGGACAGGGGGCCGAGGAGAGCAGTACTTC.

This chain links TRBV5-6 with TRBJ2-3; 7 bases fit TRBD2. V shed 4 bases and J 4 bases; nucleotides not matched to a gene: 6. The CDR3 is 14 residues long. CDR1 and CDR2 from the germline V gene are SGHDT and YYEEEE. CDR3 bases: TGTGCCAGCAGCCCGGAGCGGGGCCCAGATACGCAGTATTTT. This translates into CASSPERGPDTQYF.

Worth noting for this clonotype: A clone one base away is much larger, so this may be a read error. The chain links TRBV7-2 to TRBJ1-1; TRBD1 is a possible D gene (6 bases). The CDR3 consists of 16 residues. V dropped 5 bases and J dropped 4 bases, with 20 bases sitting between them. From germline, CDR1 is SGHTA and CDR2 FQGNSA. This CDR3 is CASSPLGRGKSTEAFF. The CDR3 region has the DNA TGTGCCAGCAGCCCCCTGGGCAGGGGTAAGAGCACTGAAGCTTTCTTT.

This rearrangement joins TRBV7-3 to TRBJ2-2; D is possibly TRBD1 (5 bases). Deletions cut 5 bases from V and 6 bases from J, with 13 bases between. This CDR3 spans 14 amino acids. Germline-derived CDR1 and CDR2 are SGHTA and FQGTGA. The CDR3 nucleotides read TGTGCCAGCAGCCCTAATGCAGGGTCCGGGGAGCTGTTTTTT. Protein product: CASSPNAGSGELFF.

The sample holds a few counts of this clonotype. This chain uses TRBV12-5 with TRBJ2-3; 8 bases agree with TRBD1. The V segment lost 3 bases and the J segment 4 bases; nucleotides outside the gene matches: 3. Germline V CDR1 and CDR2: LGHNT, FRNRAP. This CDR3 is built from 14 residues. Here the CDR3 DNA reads TGTGCTAGTGGTTTCGGGACAGGCCCAGATACGCAGTATTTT. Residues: CASGFGTGPDTQYF.

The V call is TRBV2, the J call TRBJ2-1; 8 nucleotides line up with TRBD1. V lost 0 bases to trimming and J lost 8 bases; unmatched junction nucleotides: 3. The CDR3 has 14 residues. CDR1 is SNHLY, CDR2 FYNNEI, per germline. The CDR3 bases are TGTGCCAGCAGTGAAGCCTGGACAGGGTATGAGCAGTTCTTC. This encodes CASSEAWTGYEQFF.

This chain's CDR3 is CASSPSGSRLSNQPQHF. CDR3 nucleotide sequence: TGTGCCAGCAGCCCCTCCGGGAGCCGTTTAAGCAATCAGCCCCAGCATTTT. V and J are TRBV27 and TRBJ1-5, with D hard to call. V was pared by 6 bases and J by 1 base, with 19 bases between. CDR1 is MNHEY and CDR2 is SMNVEV in the germline V gene (reference sequence). The CDR3 totals 17 residues.